This TCR beta chain is drawn from a study of blood T cell repertoires in COVID-19. Produced via immunoSEQ multiplex PCR; TCRdb's table is partial and in-frame only. The sample comprises more than 300,000 clones, 88% of which are singletons, and more than 0.95% rests with the top ten. CDR1 and CDR2 from the germline V gene are SGHNT and YENEEA. Trimming removed 8 bases from V and 1 base from J, with 5 bases in between. The CDR3 has 12 residues. Participant reports of clinical history set cohort assignment. The recovered donors of Cohort 3 showed two negative PCRs, clearance, or symptom resolution. Sequencing input: PBMCs or T cells enriched from blood (not recorded which). This clonotype was sampled from a young woman who had recovered from COVID-19. The chain combines TRBV11-3 with TRBJ2-2; D not resolved. For the CDR3, the DNA is TGTGCCAGCCGGGTGAACACCGGGGAGCTGTTTTTT. It specifies CASRVNTGELFF.